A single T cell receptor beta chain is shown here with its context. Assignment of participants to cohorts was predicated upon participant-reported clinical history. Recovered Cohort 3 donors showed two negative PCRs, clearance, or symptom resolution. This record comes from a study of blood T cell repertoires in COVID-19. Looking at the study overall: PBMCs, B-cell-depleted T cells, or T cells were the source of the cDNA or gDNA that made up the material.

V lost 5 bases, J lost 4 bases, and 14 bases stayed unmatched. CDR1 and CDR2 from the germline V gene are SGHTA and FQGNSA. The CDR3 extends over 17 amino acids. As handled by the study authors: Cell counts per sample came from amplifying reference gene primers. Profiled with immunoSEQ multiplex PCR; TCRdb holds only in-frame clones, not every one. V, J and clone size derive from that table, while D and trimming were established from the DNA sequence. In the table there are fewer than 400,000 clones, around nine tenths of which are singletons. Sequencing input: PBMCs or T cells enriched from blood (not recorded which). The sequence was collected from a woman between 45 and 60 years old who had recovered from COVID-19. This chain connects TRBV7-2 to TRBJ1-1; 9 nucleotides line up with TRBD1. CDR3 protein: CASSLRRGTGSGTEAFF. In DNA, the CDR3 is TGTGCCAGCAGCCTCCGAAGAGGGACAGGGAGCGGCACTGAAGCTTTCTTT. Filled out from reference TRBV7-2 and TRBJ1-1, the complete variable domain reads GAGVSQSPSNKVTEKGKDVELRCDPISGHTALYWYRQSLGQGLEFLIYFQGNSAPDKSGLPSDRFSAERTGGSVSTLTIQRTQQEDSAVYLCASSLRRGTGSGTEAFFGQGTRLTVV.